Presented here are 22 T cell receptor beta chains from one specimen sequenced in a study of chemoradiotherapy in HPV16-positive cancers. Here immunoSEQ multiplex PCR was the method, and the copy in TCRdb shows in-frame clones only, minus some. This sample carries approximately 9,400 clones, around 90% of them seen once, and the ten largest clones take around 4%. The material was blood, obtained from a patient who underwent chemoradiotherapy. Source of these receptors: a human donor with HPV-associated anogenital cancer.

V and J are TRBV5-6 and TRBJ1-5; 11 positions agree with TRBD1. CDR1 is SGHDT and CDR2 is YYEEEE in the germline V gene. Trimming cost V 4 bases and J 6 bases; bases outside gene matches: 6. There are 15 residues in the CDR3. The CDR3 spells CASSLRTGGAQPQHF. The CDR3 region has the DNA TGTGCCAGCAGCCTGAGGACAGGGGGCGCTCAGCCCCAGCATTTT.

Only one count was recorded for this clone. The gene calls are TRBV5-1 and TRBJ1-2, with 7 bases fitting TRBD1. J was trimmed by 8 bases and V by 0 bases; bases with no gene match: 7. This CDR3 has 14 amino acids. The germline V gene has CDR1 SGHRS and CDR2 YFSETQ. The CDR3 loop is CASSLDPGGGGYTF. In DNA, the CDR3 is TGCGCCAGCAGCTTGGATCCAGGGGGGGGCGGCTACACCTTC.

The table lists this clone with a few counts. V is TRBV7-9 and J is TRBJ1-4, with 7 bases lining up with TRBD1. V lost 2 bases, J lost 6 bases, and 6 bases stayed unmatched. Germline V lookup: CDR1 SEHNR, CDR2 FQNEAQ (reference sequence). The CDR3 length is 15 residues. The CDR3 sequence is CASSLSRQGDEKLFF. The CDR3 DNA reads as TGTGCCAGCAGCTTATCTCGGCAGGGGGATGAAAAACTGTTTTTT.

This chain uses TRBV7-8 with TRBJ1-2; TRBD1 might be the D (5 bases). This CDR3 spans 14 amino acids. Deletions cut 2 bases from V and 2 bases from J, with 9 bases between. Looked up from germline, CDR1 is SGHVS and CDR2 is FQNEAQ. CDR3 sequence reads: CASSLWEGNYGYTF. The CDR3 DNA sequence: TGTGCCAGCAGCTTATGGGAGGGGAACTATGGCTACACCTTC. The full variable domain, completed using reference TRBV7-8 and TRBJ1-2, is GAGVSQSPRYKVAKRGQDVALRCDPISGHVSLFWYQQALGQGPEFLTYFQNEAQLDKSGLPSDRFFAERPEGSVSTLKIQRTQQEDSAVYLCASSLWEGNYGYTFGSGTRLTVV.

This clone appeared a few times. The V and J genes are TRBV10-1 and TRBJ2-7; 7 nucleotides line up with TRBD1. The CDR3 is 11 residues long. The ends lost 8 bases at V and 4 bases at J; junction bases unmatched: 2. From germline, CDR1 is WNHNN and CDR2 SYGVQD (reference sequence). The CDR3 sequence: CASSTGYEQYF. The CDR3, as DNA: TGCGCCAGCTCGACAGGGTACGAGCAGTACTTC.

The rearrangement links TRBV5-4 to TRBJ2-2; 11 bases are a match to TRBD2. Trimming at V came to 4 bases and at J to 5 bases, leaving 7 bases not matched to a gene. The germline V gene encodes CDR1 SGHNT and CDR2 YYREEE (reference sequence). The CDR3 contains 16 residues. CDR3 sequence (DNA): TGTGCCAGCAGCCCCCGCCTAGCGGGGGGTACCGGGGAGCTGTTTTTT. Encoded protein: CASSPRLAGGTGELFF.

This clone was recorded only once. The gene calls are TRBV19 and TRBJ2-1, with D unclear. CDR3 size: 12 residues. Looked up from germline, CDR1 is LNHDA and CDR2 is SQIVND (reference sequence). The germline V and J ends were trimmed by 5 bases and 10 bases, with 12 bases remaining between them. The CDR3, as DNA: TGTGCCAGTAGTTTTGGCAATGGGGAGCAGTTCTTC. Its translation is CASSFGNGEQFF. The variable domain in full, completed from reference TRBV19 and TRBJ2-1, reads DGGITQSPKYLFRKEGQNVTLSCEQNLNHDAMYWYRQDPGQGLRLIYYSQIVNDFQKGDIAEGYSVSREKKESFPLTVTSAQKNPTAFYLCASSFGNGEQFFGPGTRLTVL.

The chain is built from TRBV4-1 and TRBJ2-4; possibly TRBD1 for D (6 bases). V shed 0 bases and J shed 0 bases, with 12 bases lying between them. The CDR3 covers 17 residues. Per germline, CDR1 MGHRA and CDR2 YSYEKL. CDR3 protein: CASSQEGGSVAKNIQYF. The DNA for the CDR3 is TGCGCCAGCAGCCAAGAAGGGGGTAGCGTAGCCAAAAACATTCAGTACTTC.

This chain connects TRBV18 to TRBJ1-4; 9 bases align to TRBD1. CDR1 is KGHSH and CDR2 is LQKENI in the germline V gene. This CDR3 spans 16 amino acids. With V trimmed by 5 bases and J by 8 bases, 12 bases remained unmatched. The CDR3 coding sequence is TGTGCCAGCTCAGTCGGGACAGGGAGGGGAGACGAAAAACTGTTTTTT. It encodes CASSVGTGRGDEKLFF. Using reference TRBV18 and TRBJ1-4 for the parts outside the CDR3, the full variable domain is NAGVMQNPRHLVRRRGQEARLRCSPMKGHSHVYWYRQLPEEGLKFMVYLQKENIIDESGMPKERFSAEFPKEGPSILRIQQVVRGDSAAYFCASSVGTGRGDEKLFFGSGTQLSVL.

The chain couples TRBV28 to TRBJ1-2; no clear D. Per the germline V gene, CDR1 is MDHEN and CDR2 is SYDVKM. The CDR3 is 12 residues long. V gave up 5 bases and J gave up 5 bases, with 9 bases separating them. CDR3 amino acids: CASSPGYYGYTF. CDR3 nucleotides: TGTGCCAGCAGTCCCGGGTATTATGGCTACACCTTC.

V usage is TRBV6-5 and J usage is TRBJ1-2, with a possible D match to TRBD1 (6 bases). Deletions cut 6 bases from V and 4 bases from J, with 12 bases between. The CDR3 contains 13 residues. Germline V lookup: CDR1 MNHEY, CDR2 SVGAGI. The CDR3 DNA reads TGTGCCAGCAGGGCAGGACAGTCCTATGGCTACACCTTC. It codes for CASRAGQSYGYTF.

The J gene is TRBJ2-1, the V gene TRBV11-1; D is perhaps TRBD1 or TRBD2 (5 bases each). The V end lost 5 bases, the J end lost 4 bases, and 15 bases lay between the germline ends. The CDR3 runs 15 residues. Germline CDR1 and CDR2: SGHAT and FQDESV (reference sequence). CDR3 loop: CASSPTGQPYNEQFF. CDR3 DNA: TGTGCCAGCAGCCCCACGGGGCAGCCATACAATGAGCAGTTCTTC.

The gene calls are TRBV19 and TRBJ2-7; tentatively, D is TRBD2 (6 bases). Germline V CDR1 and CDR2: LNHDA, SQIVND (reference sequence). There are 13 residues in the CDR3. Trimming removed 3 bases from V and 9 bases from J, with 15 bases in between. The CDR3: CASSIRSREAQYF. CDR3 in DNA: TGTGCCAGTAGTATCAGATCGCGGGAAGCGCAGTACTTC.

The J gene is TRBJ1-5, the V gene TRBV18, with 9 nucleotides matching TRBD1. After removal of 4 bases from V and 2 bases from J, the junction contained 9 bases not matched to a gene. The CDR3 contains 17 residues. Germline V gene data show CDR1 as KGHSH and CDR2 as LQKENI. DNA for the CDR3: TGTGCCAGCTCACGGGACAGGGCGGACCCCGGCAATCAGCCCCAGCATTTT. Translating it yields CASSRDRADPGNQPQHF.

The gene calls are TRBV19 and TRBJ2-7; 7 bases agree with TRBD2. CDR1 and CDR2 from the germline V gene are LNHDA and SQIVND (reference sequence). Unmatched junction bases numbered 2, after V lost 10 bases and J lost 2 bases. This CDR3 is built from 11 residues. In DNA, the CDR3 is TGTGCCACCGGGACTACCTACGAGCAGTACTTC. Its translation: CATGTTYEQYF.

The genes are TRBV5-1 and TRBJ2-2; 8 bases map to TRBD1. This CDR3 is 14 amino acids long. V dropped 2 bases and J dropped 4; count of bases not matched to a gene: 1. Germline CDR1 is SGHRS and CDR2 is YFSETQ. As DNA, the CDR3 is TGCGCCAGCAGCTTACAGGGGGGCACCGGGGAGCTGTTTTTT. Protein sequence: CASSLQGGTGELFF. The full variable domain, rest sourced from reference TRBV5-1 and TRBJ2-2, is KAGVTQTPRYLIKTRGQQVTLSCSPISGHRSVSWYQQTPGQGLQFLFEYFSETQRNKGNFPGRFSGRQFSNSRSEMNVSTLELGDSALYLCASSLQGGTGELFFGEGSRLTVL.

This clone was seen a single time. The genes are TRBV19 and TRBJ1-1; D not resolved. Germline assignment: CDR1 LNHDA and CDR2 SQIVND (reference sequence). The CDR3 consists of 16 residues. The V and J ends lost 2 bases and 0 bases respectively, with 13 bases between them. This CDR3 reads CASSIRTWGMNTEAFF. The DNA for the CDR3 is TGTGCCAGTAGTATAAGGACGTGGGGAATGAACACTGAAGCTTTCTTT. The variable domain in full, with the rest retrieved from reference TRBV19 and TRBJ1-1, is DGGITQSPKYLFRKEGQNVTLSCEQNLNHDAMYWYRQDPGQGLRLIYYSQIVNDFQKGDIAEGYSVSREKKESFPLTVTSAQKNPTAFYLCASSIRTWGMNTEAFFGQGTRLTVV.

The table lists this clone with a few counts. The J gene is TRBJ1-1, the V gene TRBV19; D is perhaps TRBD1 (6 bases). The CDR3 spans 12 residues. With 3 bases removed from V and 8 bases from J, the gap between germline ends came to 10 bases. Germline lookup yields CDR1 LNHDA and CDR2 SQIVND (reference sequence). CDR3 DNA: TGTGCCAGTAGTATGGGGACACTGGAAGCTTTCTTT. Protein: CASSMGTLEAFF. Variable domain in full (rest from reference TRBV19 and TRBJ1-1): DGGITQSPKYLFRKEGQNVTLSCEQNLNHDAMYWYRQDPGQGLRLIYYSQIVNDFQKGDIAEGYSVSREKKESFPLTVTSAQKNPTAFYLCASSMGTLEAFFGQGTRLTVV.

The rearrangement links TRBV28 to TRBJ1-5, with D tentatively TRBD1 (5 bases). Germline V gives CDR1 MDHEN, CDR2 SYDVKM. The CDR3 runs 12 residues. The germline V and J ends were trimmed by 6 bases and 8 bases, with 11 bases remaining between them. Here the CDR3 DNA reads TGTGCCAGCAGCCTAGTCAGGGAGCCCCAGCATTTT. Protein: CASSLVREPQHF.

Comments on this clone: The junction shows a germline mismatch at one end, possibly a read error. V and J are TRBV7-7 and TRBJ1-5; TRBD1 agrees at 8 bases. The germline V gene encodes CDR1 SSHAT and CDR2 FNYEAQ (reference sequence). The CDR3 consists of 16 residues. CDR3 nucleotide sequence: TGTGCTAGCAGTCAGACAGGGGAGGTAAGCAATCAGCCCCAGCATTTT. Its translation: CASSQTGEVSNQPQHF.

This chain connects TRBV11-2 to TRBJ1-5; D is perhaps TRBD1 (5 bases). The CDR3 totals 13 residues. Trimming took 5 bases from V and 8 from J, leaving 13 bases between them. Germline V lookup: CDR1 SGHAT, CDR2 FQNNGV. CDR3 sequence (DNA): TGTGCCAGCAGCCCAACCCCGGGGGAGCCCCAGCATTTT. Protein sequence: CASSPTPGEPQHF.

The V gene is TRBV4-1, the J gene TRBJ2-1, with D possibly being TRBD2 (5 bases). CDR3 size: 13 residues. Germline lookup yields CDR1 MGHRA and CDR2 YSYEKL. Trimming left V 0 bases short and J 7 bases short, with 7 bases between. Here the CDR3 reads CASSQEGSNEQFF. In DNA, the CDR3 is TGCGCCAGCAGCCAAGAGGGGAGTAATGAGCAGTTCTTC.